This is a list of T cell receptor beta chains from one sample in a study of shared clonotypes between healthy human individuals. Assay: immunoSEQ multiplex PCR; the TCRdb copy retains only in-frame clones and omits some. Among around 500,000 clones listed, almost 80% were seen once. The sample was PBMCs. The receptors shown here come from a woman between 40 and 50 years old in good health. Some clones in this sample may be carry-over from other donors' samples. Both conserved end residues are part of each CDR3. Not every row has a clone size; where given, it reads once, few, many or a size class.

abundance,v_gene,CDR3aa
-,TRBV5-4,CASSLGSRYEQYF
-,TRBV28,CASSLQGARTEAFF
-,TRBV5-1,CASSSGQGSQETQYF
-,TRBV30,CAWSIRVDGYTF
-,TRBV30,CAWSAASTRREQYF
many,TRBV6-4,CASRGNSGDQETQYF
many,TRBV7-8,CASSSSRDREQYF
-,TRBV9,CASSGLADNEQFF
-,TRBV28,CASRSTGAGSYEQYF
-,TRBV7-2,CASSLAGLESVYSYNEQFF
-,TRBV5-1,CASSLASLYEQYF
-,TRBV5-4,CASSLLGGREKLFF
-,TRBV10-1,CASSEGHSYEQYF
few,TRBV7-8,CASSSDVVAGSYEQYF
-,TRBV7-8,CASSFLEGPRHEQFF
few,TRBV28,CASSPQTTRQVTTF
-,TRBV15,CATSRESQVYYGYTF
-,TRBV4-2,CASSQDWGTAYEQYF
-,TRBV11-2,CASSIRAPYTEAFF
-,TRBV6-5,CASRGVNTEAFF
once,TRBV29-1,CSAVGWGRETQYF
-,TRBV19,CASSPTLPGQGIGELFF
-,TRBV5-1,CASSLAVTGTGAGEQFF
-,TRBV4-1,CASSQVRGRPRGQPQHF
-,TRBV7-8,CASSLERGRGQPQHF
once,TRBV30,CAWSVLKGGTGELFF
-,TRBV28,CASSMGPGNQPQHF
-,TRBV18,CASSPSQASSYNEQFF
few,TRBV5-4,CASSPVGPASGEQYF
few,TRBV6-5,CASSYSETGIGELFF
-,TRBV9,CASSPRGSSGNTIYF
-,TRBV2,CASRAGTSGYNEQFF
-,TRBV9,CASSVASDYEQYF
-,TRBV6-5,CASRGLSGDRGAVF
once,TRBV5-4,CASSLGGARASNEQFF
-,TRBV30,CAWSVRETQYF
-,TRBV7-9,CASSLARASGKETQYF
once,TRBV6-5,CASSRTSGSYNEQFF
-,TRBV19,CASSIGDIQYF
-,TRBV28,CASSFLAGEGDTQYF
-,TRBV4-2,CASSPNHLAGGGSGANVLTF
few,TRBV6-1,CASWTLSNQPQHF